A single sample is the source of the 27 T cell receptor beta chains below, sequenced in a study of human T cells and chemical hapten exposure. TCRdb re-analysed the RACE reads in MiXCR, keeping a single row per CDR3 protein. The table includes tens of thousands of distinct CDR3 sequences, over 9% detected once. Sample time point: pre-sensitization, week 0. Treatment denoted: therapeutic diphenylcyclopropenone sensitization with weekly scalp DPC. This specimen was whole blood, taken in connection with sensitization to the hapten diphenylcyclopropenone (DPC). These receptors were collected from a woman aged 40 to 50 with alopecia areata. Some clones in this sample may be carry-over from other donors' samples.

The CDR3 region is CASSPGIFNEKLFF. CDR3 sequence (DNA): TGTGCCAGCAGCCCGGGGATTTTTAATGAAAAACTGTTTTTT. The rearrangement uses TRBV3-1 and TRBJ1-4; D is unresolved. V was clipped by 4 bases and J by 4 bases, with 10 bases between them. Germline V lookup: CDR1 LGHDT, CDR2 YNNKEL (reference sequence). This CDR3 has 14 amino acids.

This clonotype was observed at least ten times. The genes are TRBV29-1 and TRBJ2-7, with D unresolved. Trimming shortened V by 4 bases and J by 2 bases, and 15 bases separated the two germline ends. Germline CDR1 and CDR2: SQVTM and ANQGSEA. The CDR3 runs to 14 residues. CDR3 in DNA: TGCAGCGTTGGCTTCCGGCAGGCTGCCTACGAGCAGTACTTC. Translated, it gives CSVGFRQAAYEQYF.

This clonotype was seen a single time. A read error may produce the germline difference seen at one junction end. This chain links TRBV6-2 or TRBV6-3 with TRBJ2-3; 7 bases agree with TRBD2. CDR1 and CDR2 (germline): MNHEY, SVGEGT. This CDR3 has 15 amino acids. CDR3 sequence reads: CVSSYSTSRLDTQYF. The DNA of the CDR3 is TGTGTCAGCAGCTACTCGACTAGCCGGTTGGATACGCAGTATTTT.

With regard to this clonotype: A much larger clone sits a single nucleotide away, making a read error possible. The V call is TRBV7-9, the J call TRBJ1-1; perhaps TRBD1 as D (6 bases). CDR1 is SEHNR and CDR2 is FQNEAQ in the germline V gene (reference sequence). The CDR3 contains 15 residues. V was cut by 1 base and J by 6 bases, with 15 bases left in between. CDR3 loop: CASSLVSGAGSEAFF. CDR3 DNA: TGTGCCAGCAGCTTAGTATCGGGGGCGGGCTCTGAAGCTTTCTTT.

This clonotype was counted between two and nine times. The chain links TRBV30 to TRBJ2-5, with D perhaps being TRBD1 or TRBD2 (5 bases each). Trimming took 2 bases from V and 5 from J, leaving 15 bases between them. CDR1 is GTSNPN, CDR2 SVGIG, per germline (reference sequence). The CDR3 sequence is 14 residues long. The CDR3 reads CAWSHRGGLETQYF. The CDR3 nucleotides read TGTGCCTGGAGTCACCGGGGCGGGTTGGAGACCCAGTACTTC. Looking up the rest from reference TRBV30 and TRBJ2-5 gives the full variable domain: SQTIHQWPATLVQPVGSPLSLECTVEGTSNPNLYWYRQAAGRGLQLLFYSVGIGQISSEVPQNLSASRPQDRQFILSSKKLLLSDSGFYLCAWSHRGGLETQYFGPGTRLLVL.

This clonotype was seen repeatedly, ten times or more. V usage is TRBV7-2 and J usage is TRBJ2-2; D remains ambiguous. Germline values: CDR1 SGHTA, CDR2 FQGNSA. V was shortened by 5 bases and J by 2 bases, with 9 bases between the two germline ends. The CDR3 extends over 14 amino acids. As DNA, the CDR3 is TGTGCCAGCAGCCCCTTAGCCAACACCGGGGAGCTGTTTTTT. As protein: CASSPLANTGELFF.

This clonotype was observed many times. The chain joins TRBV7-9 to TRBJ1-4, with unresolved D. This CDR3 region has 16 residues. Trimming stripped 4 bases from V and 0 bases from J, with 12 bases between. In germline, CDR1 is SEHNR, CDR2 FQNEAQ (reference sequence). The CDR3 loop is CASSSGPVATNEKLFF. For the CDR3, the DNA is TGTGCCAGCAGCTCGGGCCCCGTTGCAACTAATGAAAAACTGTTTTTT. Variable domain in full (rest from reference TRBV7-9 and TRBJ1-4): DTGVSQNPRHKITKRGQNVTFRCDPISEHNRLYWYRQTLGQGPEFLTYFQNEAQLEKSRLLSDRFSAERPKGSFSTLEIQRTEQGDSAMYLCASSSGPVATNEKLFFGSGTQLSVL.

In its sample, this clonotype was seen a few times. The chain carries TRBV3-1 and TRBJ2-3; 10 nucleotides match TRBD2. The CDR3 covers 16 residues. J was trimmed by 2 bases and V by 3 bases; bases with no gene match: 5. Germline values: CDR1 LGHDT, CDR2 YNNKEL (reference sequence). CDR3 DNA: TGTGCCAGCAGCCACCTAGCGGGAGTTCCCACAGATACGCAGTATTTT. Amino acid sequence: CASSHLAGVPTDTQYF.

In its sample, this clonotype was seen many times. The chain couples TRBV18 to TRBJ1-1, with 9 bases fitting TRBD1. Germline V gene lookup returns CDR1 KGHSH and CDR2 LQKENI. This CDR3 is 13 amino acids long. Trimming took 5 bases from V and 7 from J; bases not matched to a gene: 5. The CDR3 here is CASSSDRGFEAFF. The CDR3 DNA reads as TGTGCCAGCTCATCAGACAGGGGGTTTGAAGCTTTCTTT.

There are many counts of this clonotype. J is TRBJ1-2 and V is TRBV6-5; 9 bases match TRBD1. J was trimmed by 14 bases and V by 6 bases; bases with no gene match: 16. CDR3 size: 14 residues. Germline V CDR1 and CDR2: MNHEY, SVGAGI. CDR3 bases: TGTGCCAGCAGCGTCCAGGGACAGGGTCTCCTAACAACCTTC. Protein sequence: CASSVQGQGLLTTF.

The chain joins TRBV10-3 to TRBJ1-1; the D gene is possibly TRBD1 (5 bases). CDR3 size: 13 residues. Per the germline V gene, CDR1 is ENHRY and CDR2 is SYGVKD. The germline V and J ends were trimmed by 5 bases and 4 bases, with 11 bases remaining between them. The CDR3 sequence: CAISRGSGTEAFF. As DNA, the CDR3 is TGTGCCATCAGTAGGGGATCCGGCACTGAAGCTTTCTTT.

This clonotype was observed a handful of times. The CDR3 DNA sequence: TGTGCCAGCAGTTTCACTAGCGGGGCCTACAATGAGCAGTTCTTC. It encodes CASSFTSGAYNEQFF. The chain uses TRBV12-3 or TRBV12-4 and TRBJ2-1; TRBD2 agrees at 10 bases. V lost 3 bases and J lost 2; bases outside the gene matches: 1. The CDR3 runs 15 residues.

The rearrangement links TRBV6-1 to TRBJ1-1, with a tentative D call TRBD1 (5 bases). The V end lost 5 bases, the J end lost 11 bases, and 12 bases lay between the germline ends. The CDR3 extends over 11 amino acids. Germline values: CDR1 MNHNS, CDR2 SASEGT. CDR3: CASSQQRGAFF. CDR3 nucleotide sequence: TGTGCCAGCAGTCAACAAAGGGGCGCTTTCTTT.

This clonotype occurred many times. The genes are TRBV3-1 and TRBJ1-1; tentative D call: TRBD1 (5 bases). CDR3 size: 14 residues. CDR1 and CDR2 (germline): LGHDT, YNNKEL (reference sequence). Trimming removed 3 bases from V and 5 bases from J, with 13 bases in between. This CDR3 reads CASSHENQGTEAFF. As DNA, the CDR3 is TGTGCCAGCAGCCACGAAAATCAGGGTACTGAAGCTTTCTTT.

This clonotype has at least ten counts. This sequence joins TRBV7-8 and TRBJ1-1; 7 positions agree with TRBD1. V shed 5 bases, J shed 3 bases, and the junction held 6 bases outside the gene matches. The CDR3 consists of 14 residues. CDR1 and CDR2 (germline): SGHVS, FQNEAQ. CDR3 in amino acids: CASSQGGVHTEAFF. DNA of the CDR3: TGTGCCAGCAGCCAGGGGGGGGTTCACACTGAAGCTTTCTTT.

Turning to this clonotype: This sequence may be a read error, since a much larger clone differs from it by one base. The V and J genes are TRBV7-9 and TRBJ1-1; a possible D gene is TRBD1 (6 bases). This CDR3 is 15 amino acids long. With 1 base removed from V and 3 bases from J, the gap between germline ends came to 12 bases. Germline V lookup: CDR1 SEHNR, CDR2 FQNEAQ (reference sequence). CDR3 in DNA: TGTGCCAGCAGCTTAGGTCCGGGGGCGGACACTGAAGCTTTCTTT. Protein product: CASSLGPGADTEAFF.

This clonotype was detected a few times. The chain joins TRBV27 to TRBJ1-5; TRBD1 aligns across 7 bases. The germline gives CDR1 MNHEY, CDR2 SMNVEV (reference sequence). The CDR3 contains 15 residues. V lost 2 bases and J lost 5; bases outside the gene matches: 6. The CDR3 protein is CASSLGRGIDQPQHF. CDR3 nucleotide sequence: TGTGCCAGCAGTTTAGGCAGGGGGATCGATCAGCCCCAGCATTTT.

This chain links TRBV6-2 or TRBV6-3 with TRBJ2-7; weak D call: TRBD1 (6 bases). V shed 8 bases and J shed 6 bases, with 17 bases lying between them. The CDR3 spans 13 residues. Germline CDR1 reads MNHEY; CDR2 reads SVGEGT. The CDR3 sequence is CASQRDIVSEQYF. In DNA, the CDR3 is TGTGCCAGCCAGAGGGACATTGTAAGCGAGCAGTACTTC.

This clonotype was detected ten times or more. This chain joins TRBV7-2 and TRBJ2-1; 11 positions match TRBD2. This CDR3 comprises 15 residues. Trimming removed 5 bases from V and 7 bases from J; junction bases left unmatched: 7. Germline assignment: CDR1 SGHTA and CDR2 FQGNSA. CDR3 protein: CASSPTSGRRNEQFF. CDR3 DNA sequence: TGTGCCAGCAGCCCCACTAGCGGGAGAAGGAATGAGCAGTTCTTC.

The V call is TRBV7-6, the J call TRBJ2-2; 10 nucleotides line up with TRBD1. The CDR3 length is 13 residues. J gave up 6 bases and V 10 bases, and 5 bases lay outside the gene matches. Germline V gene data show CDR1 as SGHVS and CDR2 as FNYEAQ. The CDR3 here is CATGQGVAGELFF. CDR3 sequence (DNA): TGTGCCACTGGACAGGGGGTCGCCGGGGAGCTGTTTTTT.

This clonotype occurred a few times. The chain uses TRBV29-1 and TRBJ2-2; perhaps TRBD1 as D (6 bases). Trimming took off 5 bases at V and 5 bases at J, with 9 bases between the two ends. Germline loops: CDR1 SQVTM, CDR2 ANQGSEA. The CDR3 has 12 residues. CDR3 sequence reads: CSVPGVTGELFF. CDR3 sequence (DNA): TGCAGCGTTCCAGGGGTTACCGGGGAGCTGTTTTTT.

This clonotype was observed many times. The rearrangement uses TRBV9 and TRBJ2-1; 11 nucleotides match TRBD2. Germline lookup yields CDR1 SGDLS and CDR2 YYNGEE. V lost 2 bases, J lost 10 bases, and 11 bases stayed unmatched. This CDR3 is built from 16 residues. The DNA for the CDR3 is TGTGCCAGCAGCGTTGCTAGCGGGAGGAGTTCTGGGGAGCAGTTCTTC. Translated, it gives CASSVASGRSSGEQFF.

The sample holds many counts of this clonotype. V is TRBV7-8 and J is TRBJ1-5, with TRBD1 identical over 8 bases. The CDR3 is 14 amino acids. The V and J ends lost 5 bases and 4 bases, in that order; junction bases with no gene match: 4. The germline gives CDR1 SGHVS, CDR2 FQNEAQ. CDR3 nucleotide sequence: TGTGCCAGCAGCCGACAGGGGAATAATCAGCCCCAGCATTTT. It is translated as CASSRQGNNQPQHF.

The CDR3 region is CASRGGAIYTDTQYF. CDR3 nucleotide sequence: TGTGCCAGCCGCGGCGGGGCTATTTACACAGATACGCAGTATTTT. The chain couples TRBV7-2 to TRBJ2-3; D perhaps matches TRBD2 (6 bases). CDR1 is SGHTA, CDR2 FQGNSA, per germline. This CDR3 is built from 15 residues. Trimming cost V 8 bases and J 2 bases, with 17 bases left between them.

The CDR3 coding sequence is TGCGCCAGCAGCTTCCGGACTAGCGGGGGCGAGCAGTACTTC. Translated: CASSFRTSGGEQYF. This sequence joins TRBV4-3 and TRBJ2-7, with 13 bases identical to TRBD2. Per germline, CDR1 LGHNA and CDR2 YSLEER. CDR3 size: 14 residues. V lost 5 bases and J lost 6; bases outside the gene matches: 4.

The chain joins TRBV6-2 or TRBV6-3 to TRBJ2-1, with TRBD2 identical over 12 bases. V lost 1 base, J lost 7 bases, and 5 bases stayed unmatched. The CDR3 is made up of 16 amino acids. CDR1 and CDR2 (germline): MNHEY, SVGEGT. DNA for the CDR3: TGTGCCAGCAGTTACTTGGGACTAGCGGGCGCAAATGAGCAGTTCTTC. Translation: CASSYLGLAGANEQFF.

A word on this clonotype: The junction shows a germline mismatch at one end, possibly a read error. J is TRBJ1-3 and V is TRBV5-1; D may be TRBD1 (5 bases). The CDR3 runs 15 residues. Germline V gene sequence: CDR1 SGHRS, CDR2 YFSETQ. This CDR3 reads CVSSSGANSGNTIYF. CDR3 coding DNA: TGCGTCAGCAGCTCCGGGGCCAACTCTGGAAACACCATATATTTT.